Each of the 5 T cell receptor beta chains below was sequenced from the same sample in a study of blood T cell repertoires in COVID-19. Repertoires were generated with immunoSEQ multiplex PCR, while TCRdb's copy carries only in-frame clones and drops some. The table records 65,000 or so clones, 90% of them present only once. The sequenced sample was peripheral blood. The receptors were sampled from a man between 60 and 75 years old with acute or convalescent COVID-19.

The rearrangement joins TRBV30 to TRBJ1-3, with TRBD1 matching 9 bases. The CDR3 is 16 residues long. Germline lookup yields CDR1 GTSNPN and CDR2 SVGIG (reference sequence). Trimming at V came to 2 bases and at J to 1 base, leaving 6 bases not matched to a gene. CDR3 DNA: TGTGCCTGGAGTCTCTCCGGGACAGGGTCTGGAAACACCATATATTTT. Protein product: CAWSLSGTGSGNTIYF.

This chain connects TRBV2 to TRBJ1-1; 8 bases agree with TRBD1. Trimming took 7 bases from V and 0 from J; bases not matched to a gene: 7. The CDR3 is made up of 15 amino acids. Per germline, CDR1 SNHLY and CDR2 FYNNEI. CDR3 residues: CASTLRGQVNTEAFF. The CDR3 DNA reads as TGTGCCAGCACCCTTCGGGGACAGGTGAACACTGAAGCTTTCTTT.

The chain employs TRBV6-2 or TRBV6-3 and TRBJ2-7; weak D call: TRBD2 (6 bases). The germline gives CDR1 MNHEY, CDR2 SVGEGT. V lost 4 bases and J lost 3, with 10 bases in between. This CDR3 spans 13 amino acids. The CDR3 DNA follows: TGTGCCAGCAGTTGGGGGACTTTCTACGAGCAGTACTTC. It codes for CASSWGTFYEQYF.

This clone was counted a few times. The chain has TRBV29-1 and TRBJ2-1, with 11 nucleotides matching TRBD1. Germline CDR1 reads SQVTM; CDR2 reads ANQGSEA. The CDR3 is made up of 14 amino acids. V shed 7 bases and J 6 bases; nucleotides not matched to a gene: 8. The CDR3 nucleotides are TGCAGCGGAAATCCGGGACAGGGGGGCAATGAGCAGTTCTTC. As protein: CSGNPGQGGNEQFF.

The CDR3 region is CATSVTSENTGELFF. CDR3 nucleotide sequence: TGTGCCACCAGCGTGACTAGTGAGAACACCGGGGAGCTGTTTTTT. The rearrangement joins TRBV15 to TRBJ2-2, with D perhaps TRBD2 (6 bases). There are 15 residues in the CDR3. Germline-derived CDR1 and CDR2 are LNHNV and YYDKDF (reference sequence). The ends were cut back, 5 bases at V and 1 base at J, with 11 bases in the middle.